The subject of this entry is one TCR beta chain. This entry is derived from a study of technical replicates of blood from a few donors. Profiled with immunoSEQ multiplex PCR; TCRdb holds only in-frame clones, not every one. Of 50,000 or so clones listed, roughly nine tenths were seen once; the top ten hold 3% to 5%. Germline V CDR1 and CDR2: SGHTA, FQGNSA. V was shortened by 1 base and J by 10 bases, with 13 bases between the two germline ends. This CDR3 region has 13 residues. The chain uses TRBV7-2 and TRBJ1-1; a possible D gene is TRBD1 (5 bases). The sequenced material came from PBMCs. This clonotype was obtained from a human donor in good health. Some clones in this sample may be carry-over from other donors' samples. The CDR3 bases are TGTGCCAGCAGCTTAGTGTTCAGGGCCCGAGCTTTCTTT. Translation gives CASSLVFRARAFF.